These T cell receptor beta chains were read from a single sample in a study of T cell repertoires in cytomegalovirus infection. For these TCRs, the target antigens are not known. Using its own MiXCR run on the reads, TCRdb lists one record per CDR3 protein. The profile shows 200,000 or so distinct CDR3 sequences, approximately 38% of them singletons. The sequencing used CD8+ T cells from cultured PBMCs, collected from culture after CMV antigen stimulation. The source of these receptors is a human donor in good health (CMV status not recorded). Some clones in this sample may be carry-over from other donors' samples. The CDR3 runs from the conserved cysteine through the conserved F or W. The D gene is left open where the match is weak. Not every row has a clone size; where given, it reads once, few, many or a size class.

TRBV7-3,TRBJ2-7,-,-,TGTGCCAGCAGCTACCAAGGCCGGGACGAGCAGTACTTC,CASSYQGRDEQYF
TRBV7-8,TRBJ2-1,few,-,TGTGCCAGCAGCTTAGCGACAGCTAACTACTACAATGAGCAGTTCTTC,CASSLATANYYNEQFF
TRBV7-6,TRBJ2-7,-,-,TGTGCCAGCAGCTTATGGGAGGGGGTCTCCTACGAGCAGTACTTC,CASSLWEGVSYEQYF
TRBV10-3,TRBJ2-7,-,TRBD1,TGTGCCGCATTTTCCGGGACAGGGGCCCACGAGCAGTACTTC,CAAFSGTGAHEQYF
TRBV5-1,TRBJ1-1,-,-,TGCGCCAGCAGCCCACACTTCACCATTGGAGGGGTAGAAGAAGCTTTCTTT,CASSPHFTIGGVEEAFF
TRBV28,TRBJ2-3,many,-,TGTGCCAGCAGTCCCCGACTAGCAGATACGCAGTATTTT,CASSPRLADTQYF
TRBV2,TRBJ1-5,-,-,TGTGCCAGCAGTGAAGCGGAGGGTCAGCCCCAGCATTTT,CASSEAEGQPQHF
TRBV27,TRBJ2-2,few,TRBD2,TGTGCCAGCAGTTCCCCGGGACTAGCGCTAAGGAACCCTTACACCGGGGAGCTGTTTTTT,CASSSPGLALRNPYTGELFF
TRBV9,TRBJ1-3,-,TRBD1,TGTGCCAGCAGCGTGGGAGACAGGGAGGGAAACACCATATATTTT,CASSVGDREGNTIYF
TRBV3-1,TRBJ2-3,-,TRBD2,TGTGCCAGCAGCCAGGCCAGCGGGAGGGCCCCAGATACGCAGTATTTT,CASSQASGRAPDTQYF
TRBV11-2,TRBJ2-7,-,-,TGTGCCAGCAGCTTAGCATATACGACAAGCGGCTCCTACGAGCAGTACTTC,CASSLAYTTSGSYEQYF
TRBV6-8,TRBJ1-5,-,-,TGTGCCAGCAGTTACAGGGGAGGTCAGCCCCAGCATTTT,CASSYRGGQPQHF
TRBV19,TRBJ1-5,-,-,TGTGCCAGTAGTATAGACAGCGACAGGAGGCCCCAGCATTTT,CASSIDSDRRPQHF
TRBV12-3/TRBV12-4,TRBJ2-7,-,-,TGTGCCAGCAGTTTTTCGGTGAACGAGCAGTACTTC,CASSFSVNEQYF
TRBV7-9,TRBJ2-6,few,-,TGTGCCAGCAGCTACCCTCGGGGGGCGACAGACTCTGGGGCCAACGTCCTGACTTTC,CASSYPRGATDSGANVLTF
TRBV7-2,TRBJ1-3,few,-,TGTGCCAGCATGGTGTCAGGGGCTGGAAACACCATATATTTT,CASMVSGAGNTIYF
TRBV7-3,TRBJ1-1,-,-,TGTGCCAGCAGCTTAACGCAGTTCACTGAAGCTTTCTTT,CASSLTQFTEAFF
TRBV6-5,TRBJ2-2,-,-,TGTGCCAGCAGCCGATATTCCGGGGAGCTGTTTTTT,CASSRYSGELFF
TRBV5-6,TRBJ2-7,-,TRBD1,TGTGCCAGCAGCTCCACAGGGGCAAACTCCTACGAGCAGTACTTC,CASSSTGANSYEQYF
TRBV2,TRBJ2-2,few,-,TGTGCCACCGTCTCCACCGGGGAGCTGTTTTTT,CATVSTGELFF
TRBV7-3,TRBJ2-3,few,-,TGTGCCAGCAGCCCAACGGGTGGTACAGCTGGCACAGATACGCAGTATTTT,CASSPTGGTAGTDTQYF
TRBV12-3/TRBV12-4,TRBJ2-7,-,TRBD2,TGTGCCAGCAGTGACAATCTCGGGGGGAGCTCCTACGAGCAGTACTTC,CASSDNLGGSSYEQYF
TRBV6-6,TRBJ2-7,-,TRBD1,TGTGCCAGCAGTTACGGGGGGACAGGGGCCTACGAGCAGTACTTC,CASSYGGTGAYEQYF
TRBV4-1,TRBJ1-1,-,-,TGCGCCAGCAGCCAAGATCTTTTGAGGTCCCGGAAAACTGAAGCTTTCTTT,CASSQDLLRSRKTEAFF
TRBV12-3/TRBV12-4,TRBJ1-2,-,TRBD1,TGTGCCAGCAGTCCCGACAGGGTGGGTCGTGGCTACACCTTC,CASSPDRVGRGYTF
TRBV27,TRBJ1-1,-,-,TGTGCCAGCACAGCCGGGACGGGGGGCACTGAAGCTTTCTTT,CASTAGTGGTEAFF
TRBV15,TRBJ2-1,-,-,TGTGCCACCGGCCCAAGCTCCTACAATGAGCAGTTCTTC,CATGPSSYNEQFF
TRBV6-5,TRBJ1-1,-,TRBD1,TGTGCCAGCAGTTGGGACAGGGAGGACGCTGAAGCTTTCTTT,CASSWDREDAEAFF
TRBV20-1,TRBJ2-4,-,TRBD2,TGCAGTGCTGGGCGAGCGGGAGGGCCTGGTATATACGAAAACATTCAGTACTTC,CSAGRAGGPGIYENIQYF
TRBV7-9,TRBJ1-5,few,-,TGTGCCAGCAGCTTTCCTGGGCAGCCCCAGCATTTT,CASSFPGQPQHF
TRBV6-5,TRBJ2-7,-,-,TGTGCCAGCAGTTACTCTGCGAAACTGGAGCAGTACTTC,CASSYSAKLEQYF
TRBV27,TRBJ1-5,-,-,TGTGCCAGCAGTTCCATACAGGGAAGTCAGCCCCAGCATTTT,CASSSIQGSQPQHF
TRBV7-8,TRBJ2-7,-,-,TGTGCCAGCAGCTTAGGGGGAGAGGCATACGAGCAGTACTTC,CASSLGGEAYEQYF